This T cell receptor beta chain stems from a study of CD8 T cells in Susac syndrome. Random hexamers were used to reverse transcribe roughly 0.5 to 1 ug of RNA. By means of immunoSEQ multiplex PCR, TCR beta CDR3 spanning 54 Vbeta and 13 Jbeta underwent amplification. Using its own MiXCR run on the immunoSEQ multiplex PCR reads, TCRdb lists one record per CDR3 protein. The table records around 150,000 distinct CDR3 sequences, 95% of them present only once. The V gene lost 0 bases and the J gene lost 0 bases, with 11 bases spanning the gap. CDR3 length: 16 residues. The count of this clonotype is one. The rearrangement links TRBV23-1 to TRBJ1-2, with D possibly TRBD1 on 5 matching bases. TRBV23-1 is flagged as an ORF with uncertain function. The sequenced sample was CD4+ T cells from PBMCs. The sequence derives from a human donor with Susac syndrome. As DNA, the CDR3 is TGCGCCAGCAGTCAATCGATAGAGGGACCTAACTATGGCTACACCTTC. It yields the protein CASSQSIEGPNYGYTF.